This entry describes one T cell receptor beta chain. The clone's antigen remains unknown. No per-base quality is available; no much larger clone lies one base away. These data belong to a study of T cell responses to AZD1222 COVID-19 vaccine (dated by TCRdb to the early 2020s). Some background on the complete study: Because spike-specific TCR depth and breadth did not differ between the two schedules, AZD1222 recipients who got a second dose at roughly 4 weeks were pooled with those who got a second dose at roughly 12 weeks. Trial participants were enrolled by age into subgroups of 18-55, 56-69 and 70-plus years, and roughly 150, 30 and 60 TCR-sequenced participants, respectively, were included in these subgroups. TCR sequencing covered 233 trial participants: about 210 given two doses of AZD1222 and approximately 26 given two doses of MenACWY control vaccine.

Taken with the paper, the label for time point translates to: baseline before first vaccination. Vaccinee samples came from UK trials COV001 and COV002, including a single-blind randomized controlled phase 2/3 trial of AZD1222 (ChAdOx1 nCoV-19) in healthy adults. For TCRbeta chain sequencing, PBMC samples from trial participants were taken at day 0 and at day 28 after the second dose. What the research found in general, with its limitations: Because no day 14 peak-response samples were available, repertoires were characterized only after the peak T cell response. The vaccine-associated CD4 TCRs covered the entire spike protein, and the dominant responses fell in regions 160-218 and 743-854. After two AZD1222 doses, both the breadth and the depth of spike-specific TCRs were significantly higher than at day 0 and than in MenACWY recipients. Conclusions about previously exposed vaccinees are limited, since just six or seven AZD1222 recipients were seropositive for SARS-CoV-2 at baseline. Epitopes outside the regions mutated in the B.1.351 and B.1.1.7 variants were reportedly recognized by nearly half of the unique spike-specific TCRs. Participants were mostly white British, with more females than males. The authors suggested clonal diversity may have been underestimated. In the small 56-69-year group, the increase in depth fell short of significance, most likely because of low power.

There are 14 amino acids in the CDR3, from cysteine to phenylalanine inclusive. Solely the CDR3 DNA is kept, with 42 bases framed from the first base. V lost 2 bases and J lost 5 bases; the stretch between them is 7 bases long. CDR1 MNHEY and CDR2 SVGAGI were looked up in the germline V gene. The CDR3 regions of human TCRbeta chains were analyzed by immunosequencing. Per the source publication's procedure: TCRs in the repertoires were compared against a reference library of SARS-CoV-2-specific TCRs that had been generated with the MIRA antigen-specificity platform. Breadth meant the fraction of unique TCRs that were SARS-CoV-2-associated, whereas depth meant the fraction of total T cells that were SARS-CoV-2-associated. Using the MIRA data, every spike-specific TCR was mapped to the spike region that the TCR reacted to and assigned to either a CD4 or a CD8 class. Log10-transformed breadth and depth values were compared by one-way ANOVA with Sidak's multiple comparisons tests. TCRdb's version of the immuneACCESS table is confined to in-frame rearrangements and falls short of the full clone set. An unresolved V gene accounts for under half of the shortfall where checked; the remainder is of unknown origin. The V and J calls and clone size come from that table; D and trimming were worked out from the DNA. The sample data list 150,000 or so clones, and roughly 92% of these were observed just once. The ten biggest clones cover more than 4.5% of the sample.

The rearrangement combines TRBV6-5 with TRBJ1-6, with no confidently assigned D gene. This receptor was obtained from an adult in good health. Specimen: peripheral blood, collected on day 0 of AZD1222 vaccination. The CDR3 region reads CASSYGRHNSPLHF. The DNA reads TGTGCCAGCAGTTACGGCCGGCATAATTCACCCCTCCACTTT.